Presented here are 24 T cell receptor beta chains from one specimen sequenced in a study of neurological immune-mediated disorders. TCRdb analysed the 5' RACE reads with MiXCR anew, one entry per CDR3 protein. The repertoire holds 27,000 or so distinct CDR3 sequences, with around 14% as singletons. Sequenced input: PBMCs. The receptors stem from a man between 65 and 79 years old in good health.

This clonotype has a count of ten or more. The J gene is TRBJ2-2, the V gene TRBV2; tentative D call: TRBD1 (6 bases). This CDR3 has 14 residues. Germline values: CDR1 SNHLY, CDR2 FYNNEI. With 5 bases removed from V and 4 bases from J, the gap between germline ends came to 11 bases. CDR3 sequence reads: CASSRQGSTGELFF. For the CDR3, the DNA is TGTGCCAGCAGTCGGCAGGGGAGCACCGGGGAGCTGTTTTTT.

This clonotype was counted ten times or more. This rearrangement joins TRBV12-3 or TRBV12-4 to TRBJ2-7, with D hard to call. CDR3 length: 15 residues. Trimming left V 4 bases short and J 7 bases short, with 20 bases between. The CDR3 loop reads CASSSRQGFTREQYF. The CDR3 bases are TGTGCCAGCAGTTCCAGACAAGGCTTTACACGGGAGCAGTACTTC.

There are many counts of this clonotype. The rearrangement joins TRBV24-1 to TRBJ2-1, with 8 bases fitting TRBD1. This CDR3 contains 12 residues. Germline V gene sequence: CDR1 KGHDR, CDR2 SFDVKD. The junction had 4 bases not matched to a gene; V was cut back by 7 bases and J by 9 bases. CDR3 bases: TGTGCCACCAGAACAGGGGGAGGTGAGCAGTTCTTC. It encodes CATRTGGGEQFF.

This clonotype was counted once. The chain uses TRBV20-1 and TRBJ2-3; 7 bases map to TRBD2. The CDR3 spans 15 residues. The V and J ends lost 2 bases and 4 bases, in that order; junction bases with no gene match: 9. Germline assignment: CDR1 DFQATT and CDR2 SNEGSKA (reference sequence). The CDR3 coding sequence is TGCAGTGCTAGAAGGGGCGGGAGATTGGCAGATACGCAGTATTTT. Amino acid sequence: CSARRGGRLADTQYF.

This clonotype was recorded many times. This chain links TRBV12-3 or TRBV12-4 with TRBJ1-1; D ambiguous. This CDR3 is built from 13 residues. Trimming stripped 5 bases from V and 0 bases from J, with 7 bases between. CDR3 region: CASSGVLNTEAFF. The CDR3 bases are TGTGCCAGCAGTGGGGTGTTGAACACTGAAGCTTTCTTT.

This clonotype was counted many times. Here the CDR3 DNA reads TGTGCCACCAGTGATTTGGAGGGACAGGGGGCTGTAGATACGCAGTATTTT. It specifies CATSDLEGQGAVDTQYF. This chain connects TRBV24-1 to TRBJ2-3; 12 nucleotides line up with TRBD1. From germline, CDR1 is KGHDR and CDR2 SFDVKD. With V trimmed by 0 bases and J by 5 bases, 5 bases remained unmatched. The CDR3 is 17 amino acids.

This clonotype was counted ten times or more. CDR3 in amino acids: CASWTGTFTGELFF. The CDR3 DNA follows: TGTGCCAGTTGGACAGGGACTTTCACCGGGGAGCTGTTTTTT. The V and J genes are TRBV19 and TRBJ2-2; 8 bases agree with TRBD1. The junction had 6 bases not matched to a gene; V was cut back by 8 bases and J by 4 bases. CDR1 LNHDA and CDR2 SQIVND come from the germline V gene (reference sequence). The CDR3 runs to 14 residues.

This clonotype was observed many times. The rearrangement links TRBV5-1 to TRBJ2-7, with no clear D. The CDR3 sequence is 13 residues long. Germline V lookup: CDR1 SGHRS, CDR2 YFSETQ. The V end lost 1 base, the J end lost 1 base, and 6 bases lay between the germline ends. CDR3 protein: CASSLWVSYEQYF. In DNA, the CDR3 is TGCGCCAGCAGCTTGTGGGTTTCCTACGAGCAGTACTTC.

This clonotype was detected ten times or more. In DNA form, the CDR3 reads TGCAGTGCAACCGGGGGACTAGCGGACAATGAGCAGTTCTTC. Encoded protein: CSATGGLADNEQFF. V is TRBV20-1 and J is TRBJ2-1, with 11 bases matching TRBD2. Trimming at V came to 6 bases and at J to 5 bases, leaving 6 bases not matched to a gene. CDR1 is DFQATT, CDR2 SNEGSKA, per germline (reference sequence). The CDR3 is made up of 14 amino acids.

The sample holds many counts of this clonotype. This chain links TRBV29-1 with TRBJ1-5; D not resolved. The CDR3 length is 13 residues. The V end lost 4 bases, the J end lost 7 bases, and 14 bases lay between the germline ends. The germline V gene encodes CDR1 SQVTM and CDR2 ANQGSEA. CDR3 sequence reads: CSVGANAGQPQHF. The CDR3 DNA reads as TGCAGCGTTGGAGCCAATGCGGGACAGCCCCAGCATTTT.

This clonotype was counted many times. This chain uses TRBV5-1 with TRBJ2-1; 13 positions agree with TRBD2. From germline, CDR1 is SGHRS and CDR2 YFSETQ. The CDR3 is 19 residues long. V lost 3 bases and J lost 0; bases outside the gene matches: 9. For the CDR3, the DNA is TGCGCCAGCAGCTCCCAAGGACTAGCGGGGGTAAACTCCTACAATGAGCAGTTCTTC. Protein sequence: CASSSQGLAGVNSYNEQFF. The full variable domain, rest sourced from reference TRBV5-1 and TRBJ2-1, is KAGVTQTPRYLIKTRGQQVTLSCSPISGHRSVSWYQQTPGQGLQFLFEYFSETQRNKGNFPGRFSGRQFSNSRSEMNVSTLELGDSALYLCASSSQGLAGVNSYNEQFFGPGTRLTVL.

This clonotype is a singleton in its sample. V gene TRBV7-2 combines with J gene TRBJ2-3; no clear D. The CDR3 covers 15 residues. Trimming stripped 4 bases from V and 4 bases from J, with 15 bases between. The germline CDR1 and CDR2 sequences are SGHTA and FQGNSA. This CDR3 reads CASSSGNLLADTQYF. The CDR3 region has the DNA TGTGCCAGCAGCTCTGGGAACCTCTTAGCAGATACGCAGTATTTT.

The rearrangement links TRBV4-2 to TRBJ2-1, with 10 bases aligning to TRBD2. CDR1 is LGHNA, CDR2 YNFKEQ, per germline. V dropped 1 base and J dropped 3; count of bases not matched to a gene: 21. There are 22 residues in the CDR3. CDR3 nucleotides: TGTGCCAGCAGCCAAGTGAGGAGGGCTAGCGGGGGACCTCATGTCCTCTACAATGAGCAGTTCTTC. Its translation: CASSQVRRASGGPHVLYNEQFF.

The chain joins TRBV6-1 to TRBJ1-1, with 7 bases lining up with TRBD1. There are 14 residues in the CDR3. Germline V lookup: CDR1 MNHNS, CDR2 SASEGT. J gave up 5 bases and V 0 bases, and 3 bases lay outside the gene matches. Here the CDR3 DNA reads TGTGCCAGCAGTGAAGCAGGCAGGGGGACTGAAGCTTTCTTT. This codes for CASSEAGRGTEAFF.

This clonotype was detected many times. The rearrangement joins TRBV12-3 or TRBV12-4 to TRBJ2-5; TRBD2 is a possible D gene (5 bases). The germline V and J ends were trimmed by 5 bases and 2 bases, with 9 bases remaining between them. This CDR3 contains 13 residues. CDR3 amino acids: CASSRGSQETQYF. The CDR3 coding sequence is TGTGCCAGCAGTCGGGGTTCTCAAGAGACCCAGTACTTC.

The sample holds many counts of this clonotype. The J gene is TRBJ1-3, the V gene TRBV2, with D possibly matching TRBD1 (6 bases). Trimming left V 4 bases short and J 0 bases short, with 10 bases between. The CDR3 is made up of 15 amino acids. Germline V lookup: CDR1 SNHLY, CDR2 FYNNEI. The CDR3 sequence: CASSGTASSGNTIYF. For the CDR3, the DNA is TGTGCCAGCAGTGGGACAGCCTCCTCTGGAAACACCATATATTTT.

The genes are TRBV5-1 and TRBJ2-3; 10 bases match TRBD2. This CDR3 spans 15 amino acids. Germline V lookup: CDR1 SGHRS, CDR2 YFSETQ. The J segment lost 1 base and the V segment lost 6 bases, leaving 5 bases of the junction unmatched. The CDR3 nucleotides are TGCGCCAGCATCAAAGGGACTAGCGGCACAGATACGCAGTATTTT. This codes for CASIKGTSGTDTQYF. The full variable domain, in which reference TRBV5-1 and TRBJ2-3 provide the parts outside the CDR3, is KAGVTQTPRYLIKTRGQQVTLSCSPISGHRSVSWYQQTPGQGLQFLFEYFSETQRNKGNFPGRFSGRQFSNSRSEMNVSTLELGDSALYLCASIKGTSGTDTQYFGPGTRLTVL.

This clonotype was detected ten times or more. V and J are TRBV4-3 and TRBJ2-3, with TRBD2 matching 13 bases. With 2 bases clipped from V and 5 bases from J, the junction kept 4 bases outside the gene matches. The CDR3 loop spans 16 amino acids. CDR1 and CDR2 (germline): LGHNA, YSLEER. The CDR3 DNA reads TGCGCCAGCAGCCAACGAACTAGCGGGGGGGAAGATACGCAGTATTTT. This encodes CASSQRTSGGEDTQYF.

In this sample, this clonotype turned up many times. The rearrangement links TRBV20-1 to TRBJ2-5, with D possibly TRBD1 on 6 matching bases. The CDR3 has 13 residues. The V end lost 5 bases, the J end lost 1 base, and 11 bases lay between the germline ends. In germline, CDR1 is DFQATT, CDR2 SNEGSKA (reference sequence). The CDR3 nucleotides are TGCAGTGCTGATCTACAGGGCCAAGAGACCCAGTACTTC. Amino acid sequence: CSADLQGQETQYF.

This clonotype was picked up many times. V usage is TRBV5-1 and J usage is TRBJ2-1, with TRBD1 identical over 11 bases. Germline lookup yields CDR1 SGHRS and CDR2 YFSETQ. J gave up 6 bases and V 2 bases, and 4 bases lay outside the gene matches. CDR3 length: 15 residues. The CDR3 loop is CASSFSGTGGNEQFF. CDR3 sequence (DNA): TGCGCCAGCAGCTTCTCGGGGACAGGGGGCAATGAGCAGTTCTTC.

This clonotype was seen ten or more times. The chain recombines TRBV4-3 with TRBJ1-1; weak D call: TRBD1 (6 bases). The CDR3 length is 14 residues. Germline V lookup: CDR1 LGHNA, CDR2 YSLEER. The V end lost 6 bases, the J end lost 4 bases, and 15 bases lay between the germline ends. The CDR3 DNA sequence: TGCGCCAGCAGTGTCGCACAGGGACGCACTGAAGCTTTCTTT. It is translated as CASSVAQGRTEAFF.

This clonotype showed up many times. V is TRBV11-3 and J is TRBJ1-5, with D possibly TRBD1 on 5 matching bases. CDR1 SGHNT and CDR2 YENEEA come from the germline V gene. CDR3 length: 13 amino acids. V dropped 5 bases and J dropped 5 bases, with 10 bases sitting between them. DNA for the CDR3: TGTGCCAGCAGCGTTGGGGGTCATCAGCCCCAGCATTTT. It codes for CASSVGGHQPQHF.

This clonotype was recorded many times. The chain carries TRBV7-6 and TRBJ1-6, with 7 bases aligning to TRBD1. Germline V lookup: CDR1 SGHVS, CDR2 FNYEAQ. The CDR3 extends over 19 amino acids. J gave up 3 bases and V 1 base, and 12 bases lay outside the gene matches. The CDR3 sequence is CASSLEPLQGMNYNSPLHF. The CDR3 coding sequence is TGTGCCAGCAGCTTAGAGCCCTTACAGGGGATGAACTATAATTCACCCCTCCACTTT.

Many counts were recorded for this clonotype. Here the CDR3 DNA reads TGTGCCAGCAGCGTGGAGGGGGCCAATGAGCAGTTCTTC. Translation: CASSVEGANEQFF. The chain joins TRBV9 to TRBJ2-1; TRBD1 might be the D (7 bases). Trimming left V 2 bases short and J 6 bases short, with 9 bases between. Germline CDR1 and CDR2: SGDLS and YYNGEE. This CDR3 spans 13 amino acids.